This TCR beta chain was observed in a study of cytomegalovirus exposure and HLA in healthy donors. Study-level information: A prior study identified just under 120 million unique TCR beta sequences from 190 million or so T cells.

With 5 bases clipped from V and 3 bases from J, the junction kept 8 bases outside the gene matches. Germline lookup yields CDR1 SEHNR and CDR2 FQNEAQ (reference sequence). The CDR3 contains 15 residues. Study-level results: Productive rates of about 87% or about 30% were seen for most TCR beta V segments in an earlier analysis.

To note about this clone: Antigen specificity is unknown.

The study ran its PCR with 60 Vbeta and 13 Jbeta primers. Using immunoSEQ multiplex PCR, the repertoire was profiled, and TCRdb retains in-frame clones only, with some absent. The sample consists of roughly 140,000 clones, 75% to 80% of them appearing once. V is TRBV7-9 and J is TRBJ1-2; 8 bases agree with TRBD1. This clonotype originated in a male donor in good health and CMV-seronegative. What was sequenced was PBMCs. This chain's CDR3 is CASSPRTGRDYGYTF. The CDR3 DNA is TGTGCCAGCAGCCCCCGGACAGGGAGGGACTATGGCTACACCTTC.